This T cell receptor beta chain emerged from a study of OX40 agonist ivuxolimab in advanced cancers. Study details: Prior checkpoint blockade (anti-PD-1, anti-PD-L1 or anti-CTLA-4) was permitted; about 40% had it.

Enrollment shut out patients with autoimmune disease history or systemic immunosuppression. TCRdb's copy holds only in-frame clones and misses some; the assay was immunoSEQ multiplex PCR. The sample consists of roughly 40,000 clones, 70% to 90% of them appearing once. Germline-derived CDR1 and CDR2 are GTSNPN and SVGIG (reference sequence). The germline V and J ends were trimmed by 0 bases and 8 bases, with 17 bases remaining between them. The CDR3 length is 15 residues. The chain recombines TRBV30 with TRBJ2-4; D is possibly TRBD1 (5 bases). The sequence derives from an adult with an advanced solid tumor such as melanoma, head and neck, liver or kidney cancer. Source: CD4+ or CD8+ T cells sorted from blood, taken in a trial of the OX40 agonist ivuxolimab. In nucleotides, the CDR3 is TGTGCCTGGAGTGTAAAGGCAGGGCAGGCGGACATTCAGTACTTC. This translates into CAWSVKAGQADIQYF.